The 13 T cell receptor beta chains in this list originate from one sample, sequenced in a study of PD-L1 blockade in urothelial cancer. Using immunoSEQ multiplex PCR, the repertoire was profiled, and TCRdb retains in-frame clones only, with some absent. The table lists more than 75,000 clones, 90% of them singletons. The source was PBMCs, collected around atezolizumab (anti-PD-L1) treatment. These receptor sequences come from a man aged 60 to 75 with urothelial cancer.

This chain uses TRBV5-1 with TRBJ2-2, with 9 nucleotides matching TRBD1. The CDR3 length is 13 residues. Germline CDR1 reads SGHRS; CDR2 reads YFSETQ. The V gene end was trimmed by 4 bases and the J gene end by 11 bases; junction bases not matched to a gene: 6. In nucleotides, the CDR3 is TGCGCCAGCAGCCTTCGACAGGGGGGAGAGCTGTTTTTT. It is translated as CASSLRQGGELFF.

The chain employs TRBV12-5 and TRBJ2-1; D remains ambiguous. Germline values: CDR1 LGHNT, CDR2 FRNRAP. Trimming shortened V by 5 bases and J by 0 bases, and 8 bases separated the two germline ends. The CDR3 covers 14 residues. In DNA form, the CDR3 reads TGTGCTAGTGGTCCAGATGGCTCCTACAATGAGCAGTTCTTC. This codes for CASGPDGSYNEQFF.

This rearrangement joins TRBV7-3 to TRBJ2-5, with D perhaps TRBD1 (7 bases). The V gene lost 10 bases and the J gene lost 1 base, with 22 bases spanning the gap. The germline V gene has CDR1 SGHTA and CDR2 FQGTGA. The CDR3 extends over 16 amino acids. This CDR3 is CAKNDRDWRVQETQYF. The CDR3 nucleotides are TGTGCCAAAAACGACAGGGACTGGCGAGTCCAAGAGACCCAGTACTTC. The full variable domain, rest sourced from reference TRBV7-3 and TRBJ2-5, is GAGVSQTPSNKVTEKGKYVELRCDPISGHTALYWYRQSLGQGPEFLIYFQGTGAADDSGLPNDRFFAVRPEGSVSTLKIQRTERGDSAVYLCAKNDRDWRVQETQYFGPGTRLLVL.

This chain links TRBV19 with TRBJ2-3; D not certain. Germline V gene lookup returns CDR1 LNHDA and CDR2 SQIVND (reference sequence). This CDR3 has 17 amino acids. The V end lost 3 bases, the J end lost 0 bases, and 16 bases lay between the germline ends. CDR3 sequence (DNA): TGTGCCAGTAGTATTGTTGACTTTCCTTTTAGCACAGATACGCAGTATTTT. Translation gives CASSIVDFPFSTDTQYF.

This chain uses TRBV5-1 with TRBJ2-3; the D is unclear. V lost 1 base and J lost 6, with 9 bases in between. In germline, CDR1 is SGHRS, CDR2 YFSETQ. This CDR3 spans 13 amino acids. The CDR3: CASSLQEFDTQYF. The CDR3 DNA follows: TGCGCCAGCAGCTTGCAAGAGTTTGATACGCAGTATTTT.

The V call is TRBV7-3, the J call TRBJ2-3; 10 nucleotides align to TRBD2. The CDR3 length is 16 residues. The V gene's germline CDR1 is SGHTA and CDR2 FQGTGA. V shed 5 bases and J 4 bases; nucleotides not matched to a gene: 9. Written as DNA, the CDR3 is TGTGCCAGCAGCAAGACTAGCGGGCCTCCCGCAGATACGCAGTATTTT. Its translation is CASSKTSGPPADTQYF.

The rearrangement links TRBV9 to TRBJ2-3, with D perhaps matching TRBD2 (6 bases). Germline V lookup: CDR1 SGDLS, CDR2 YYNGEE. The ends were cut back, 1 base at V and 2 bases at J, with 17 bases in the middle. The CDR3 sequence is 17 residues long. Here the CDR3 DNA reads TGTGCCAGCAGCGTAAGTAGGCGGGGACTTTTCACAGATACGCAGTATTTT. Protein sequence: CASSVSRRGLFTDTQYF.

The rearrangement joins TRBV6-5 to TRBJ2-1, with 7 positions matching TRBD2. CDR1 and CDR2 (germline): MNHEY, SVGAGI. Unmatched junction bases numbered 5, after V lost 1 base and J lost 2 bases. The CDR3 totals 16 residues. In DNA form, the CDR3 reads TGTGCCAGCAGTTACTATCTAGCGGAAGCCTACAATGAGCAGTTCTTC. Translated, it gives CASSYYLAEAYNEQFF.

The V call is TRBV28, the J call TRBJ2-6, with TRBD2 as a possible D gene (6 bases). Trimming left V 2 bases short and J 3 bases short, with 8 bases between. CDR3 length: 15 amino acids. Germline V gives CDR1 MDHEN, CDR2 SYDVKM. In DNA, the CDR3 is TGTGCCAGCAGTTTACCAGCGGGTGGGGCCAACGTCCTGACTTTC. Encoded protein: CASSLPAGGANVLTF.

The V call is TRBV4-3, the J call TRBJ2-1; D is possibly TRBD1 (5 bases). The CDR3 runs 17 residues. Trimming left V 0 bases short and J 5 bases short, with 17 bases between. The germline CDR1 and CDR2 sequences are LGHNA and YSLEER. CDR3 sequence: CASSQETGSIGDNEQFF. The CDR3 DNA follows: TGCGCCAGCAGCCAAGAAACGGGCTCAATAGGGGACAATGAGCAGTTCTTC.

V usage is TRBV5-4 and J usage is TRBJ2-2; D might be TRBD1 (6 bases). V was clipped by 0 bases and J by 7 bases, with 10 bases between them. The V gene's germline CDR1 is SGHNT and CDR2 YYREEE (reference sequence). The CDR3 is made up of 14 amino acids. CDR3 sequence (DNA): TGTGCCAGCAGCTTGGGACAGGCCGGCGGGGAGCTGTTTTTT. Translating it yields CASSLGQAGGELFF.

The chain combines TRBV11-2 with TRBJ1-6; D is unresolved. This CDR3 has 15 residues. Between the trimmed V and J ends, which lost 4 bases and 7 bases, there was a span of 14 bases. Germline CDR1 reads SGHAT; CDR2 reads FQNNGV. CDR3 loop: CASSSDRTRNSPLHF. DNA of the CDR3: TGTGCCAGCAGCTCGGATAGGACTCGCAATTCACCCCTCCACTTT.

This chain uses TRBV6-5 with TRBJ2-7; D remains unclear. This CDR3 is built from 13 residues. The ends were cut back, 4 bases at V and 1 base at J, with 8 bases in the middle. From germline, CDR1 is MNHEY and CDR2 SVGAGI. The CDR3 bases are TGTGCCAGCAGTTCAGCCAGGTCCTACGAGCAGTACTTC. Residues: CASSSARSYEQYF.